Listed here are 15 T cell receptor beta chains from one sample, sequenced in a study of T cell responses to AZD1222 COVID-19 vaccine. Measured with immunoSEQ multiplex PCR; TCRdb has only the in-frame clones, and not every one. The sample includes 73,000 or so clones, around 88% of them seen just once. Specimen: peripheral blood, collected on day 0 of AZD1222 vaccination. The origin of the receptors is an adult in good health.

The V gene is TRBV9, the J gene TRBJ2-1; possibly TRBD2 for D (6 bases). Trimming shortened V by 0 bases and J by 0 bases, and 16 bases separated the two germline ends. The CDR3 runs 18 residues. The germline CDR1 and CDR2 sequences are SGDLS and YYNGEE. The CDR3 nucleotides read TGTGCCAGCAGCGTAGCTGGGGTAGCGGTCATCTCCTACAATGAGCAGTTCTTC. The encoded protein is CASSVAGVAVISYNEQFF. Variable domain in full (rest from reference TRBV9 and TRBJ2-1): DSGVTQTPKHLITATGQRVTLRCSPRSGDLSVYWYQQSLDQGLQFLIQYYNGEERAKGNILERFSAQQFPDLHSELNLSSLELGDSALYFCASSVAGVAVISYNEQFFGPGTRLTVL.

The chain is built from TRBV29-1 and TRBJ2-1; D ambiguous. V lost 3 bases and J lost 6, with 9 bases in between. The CDR3 spans 12 residues. Germline lookup yields CDR1 SQVTM and CDR2 ANQGSEA. Here the CDR3 reads CSVDSRVNEQFF. The CDR3 DNA is TGCAGCGTTGATAGCCGTGTCAATGAGCAGTTCTTC.

The J gene is TRBJ2-3, the V gene TRBV5-6, with 10 bases identical to TRBD2. This CDR3 spans 16 amino acids. Germline V CDR1 and CDR2: SGHDT, YYEEEE. The ends lost 1 base at V and 7 bases at J; junction bases unmatched: 9. The CDR3 loop reads CASSLHDSGRLNTQYF. In nucleotides, the CDR3 is TGTGCCAGCAGCTTGCATGATAGCGGGAGGCTGAATACGCAGTATTTT.

The chain uses TRBV3-1 (or the pseudogene TRBV3-2) and TRBJ2-7; D unclear. V gave up 4 bases and J gave up 3 bases, with 7 bases separating them. The CDR3 length is 12 residues. The V gene's germline CDR1 is LGHDT and CDR2 YNNKEL (reference sequence). The CDR3 coding sequence is TGTGCCAGCAGCCCGAATTTCTACGAGCAGTACTTC. Translation: CASSPNFYEQYF.

The V call is TRBV4-3, the J call TRBJ2-7, with D possibly being TRBD1 or TRBD2 (5 bases each). The V end was cut by 0 bases, the J end by 0 bases, with 9 bases between. This CDR3 has 15 residues. Germline V gene lookup returns CDR1 LGHNA and CDR2 YSLEER. The CDR3 region is CASSQDRDDSYEQYF. The CDR3 DNA follows: TGCGCCAGCAGCCAAGATCGGGACGACTCCTACGAGCAGTACTTC.

Comment on this clone: The same CDR3 arises from other DNA sequences in this sample as well. DNA for the CDR3: TGCAGTGCTAGTGAGTCCAGCTCCTACAATGAGCAGTTCTTC. It yields the protein CSASESSSYNEQFF. This chain links TRBV20-1 with TRBJ2-1; D is uncertain. Germline loops: CDR1 DFQATT, CDR2 SNEGSKA (reference sequence). This CDR3 is 14 amino acids long. V lost 3 bases, J lost 0 bases, and 9 bases lay in between.

This clone was picked up one time. This chain uses TRBV5-1 with TRBJ2-3; 8 bases align to TRBD1. The CDR3 extends over 14 amino acids. Trimming at V came to 2 bases and at J to 4 bases, leaving 3 bases not matched to a gene. The germline CDR1 and CDR2 sequences are SGHRS and YFSETQ. The CDR3 DNA is TGCGCCAGCAGCTTCGGACAGGGCCCAGATACGCAGTATTTT. It codes for CASSFGQGPDTQYF.

The chain combines TRBV13 with TRBJ2-3; no reliable D call. The CDR3 is made up of 15 amino acids. Germline CDR1 reads PRHDT; CDR2 reads FYEKMQ (reference sequence). The V gene lost 6 bases and the J gene lost 2 bases, with 15 bases spanning the gap. In nucleotides, the CDR3 is TGTGCCAGCAGTCTTCTAGACGATTCCACAGATACGCAGTATTTT. Amino acid sequence: CASSLLDDSTDTQYF.

This chain uses TRBV6-2 or TRBV6-3 with TRBJ2-1; D might be TRBD1 or TRBD2, each matching 5 bases. V was cut by 7 bases and J by 3 bases, with 19 bases left in between. The CDR3 extends over 16 amino acids. Germline V gene sequence: CDR1 MNHEY, CDR2 SVGEGT. CDR3 loop: CASTPRDRGVYNEQFF. CDR3 sequence (DNA): TGTGCCAGCACCCCACGGGATCGGGGCGTCTACAATGAGCAGTTCTTC.

This chain joins TRBV6-4 and TRBJ2-7, with unresolved D. Germline V gives CDR1 MRHNA, CDR2 SNTAGT. Trimming removed 7 bases at V and 1 base at J, with 5 bases between. The CDR3 sequence is 11 residues long. This chain's CDR3 is CASNPSYEQYF. CDR3 DNA sequence: TGTGCCAGCAACCCATCCTACGAGCAGTACTTC.

The chain recombines TRBV5-1 with TRBJ1-2; 7 positions agree with TRBD1. J gave up 0 bases and V 4 bases, and 6 bases lay outside the gene matches. Looked up from germline, CDR1 is SGHRS and CDR2 is YFSETQ. This CDR3 is built from 15 residues. This CDR3 reads CASSVTGLSNYGYTF. The CDR3 bases are TGCGCCAGCAGCGTGACAGGGCTTTCTAACTATGGCTACACCTTC.

This chain connects TRBV2 to TRBJ2-1, with D uncertain. The CDR3 length is 14 residues. Between the trimmed V and J ends, which lost 6 bases and 0 bases, there was a span of 9 bases. From germline, CDR1 is SNHLY and CDR2 FYNNEI. The CDR3 sequence is CASSPLGSYNEQFF. The CDR3 bases are TGTGCCAGCAGCCCCCTGGGCTCCTACAATGAGCAGTTCTTC.

This clone was seen a handful of times. The chain couples TRBV27 to TRBJ2-7; D is perhaps TRBD1 (6 bases). The V gene lost 4 bases and the J gene lost 2 bases, with 12 bases spanning the gap. This CDR3 spans 14 amino acids. Germline loops: CDR1 MNHEY, CDR2 SMNVEV (reference sequence). As DNA, the CDR3 is TGTGCCAGCAGTTACGGGACAACCCCCTACGAGCAGTACTTC. Its protein is CASSYGTTPYEQYF.

This clone was observed many times. This chain connects TRBV19 to TRBJ2-5; TRBD1 agrees at 9 bases. The CDR3 is 15 amino acids. V lost 5 bases, J lost 5 bases, and 9 bases stayed unmatched. Germline V lookup: CDR1 LNHDA, CDR2 SQIVND (reference sequence). The CDR3 region has the DNA TGTGCCAGTAGTCCCGGGACAGGGAGGAGGGAGACCCAGTACTTC. It translates to CASSPGTGRRETQYF. Combining the CDR3 with reference TRBV19 and TRBJ2-5 gives the whole variable domain DGGITQSPKYLFRKEGQNVTLSCEQNLNHDAMYWYRQDPGQGLRLIYYSQIVNDFQKGDIAEGYSVSREKKESFPLTVTSAQKNPTAFYLCASSPGTGRRETQYFGPGTRLLVL.

The chain uses TRBV6-2 or TRBV6-3 and TRBJ2-2; 9 bases map to TRBD1. After removal of 4 bases from V and 4 bases from J, the junction contained 4 bases not matched to a gene. The CDR3 extends over 15 amino acids. CDR1 MNHEY and CDR2 SVGEGT come from the germline V gene. CDR3 sequence (DNA): TGTGCCAGCAGTTTTTGGACAGGGGTCACCGGGGAGCTGTTTTTT. It encodes CASSFWTGVTGELFF.